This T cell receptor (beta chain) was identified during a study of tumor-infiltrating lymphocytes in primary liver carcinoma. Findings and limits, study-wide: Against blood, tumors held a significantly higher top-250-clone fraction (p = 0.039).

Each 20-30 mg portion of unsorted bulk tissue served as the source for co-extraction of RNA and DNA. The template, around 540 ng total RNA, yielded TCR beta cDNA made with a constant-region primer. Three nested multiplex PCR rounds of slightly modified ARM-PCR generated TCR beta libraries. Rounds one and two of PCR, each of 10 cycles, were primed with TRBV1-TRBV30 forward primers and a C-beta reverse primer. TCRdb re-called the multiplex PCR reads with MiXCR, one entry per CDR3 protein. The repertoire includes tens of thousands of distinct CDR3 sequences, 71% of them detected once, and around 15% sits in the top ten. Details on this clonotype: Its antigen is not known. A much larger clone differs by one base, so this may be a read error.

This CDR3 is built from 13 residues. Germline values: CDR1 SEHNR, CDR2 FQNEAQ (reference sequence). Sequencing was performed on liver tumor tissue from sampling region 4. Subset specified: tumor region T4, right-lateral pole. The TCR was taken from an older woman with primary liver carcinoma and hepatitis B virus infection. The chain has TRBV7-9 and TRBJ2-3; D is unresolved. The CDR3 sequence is CTSSSSATDTQYF. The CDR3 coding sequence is TGTACCAGCAGCTCGAGCGCCACAGATACGCAGTATTTT.